This paragraph reports one TCR beta chain. Its cognate antigen is unknown. The data were obtained in a study of CD8 T cells in Susac syndrome. Study-level information: Patients with Susac syndrome were therapy-naive, on corticosteroids, or on intravenous immunoglobulin alone at blood draw. Study-wide results and limits: The study conceded that its TCR sequencing and HLA analysis involved relatively few individuals.

An amount of RNA that ranged from about 0.45 to 1 ug was reverse transcribed with random hexamers. TCRdb called the immunoSEQ multiplex PCR reads again in MiXCR, with one record for every CDR3 protein. The sample comprises some 200,000 distinct CDR3 sequences, about 94% of which are singletons, and approximately 0.1% rests with the top ten. V was cut by 4 bases and J by 0 bases, with 12 bases left in between. Germline V gene lookup returns CDR1 SEHNR and CDR2 FQNEAQ (reference sequence). The CDR3 length is 15 residues. Negative isolation was used for CD8+ and CD4+ T cells, and FACS enrichment was applied to TEMRA cells.

This clonotype was obtained from a human donor with Susac syndrome. This chain connects TRBV7-9 to TRBJ1-1; TRBD1 is a possible D gene (5 bases). Sequencing input: CD4+ T cells from PBMCs. CDR3: CASSSDSKMNTEAFF. The CDR3 region has the DNA TGTGCCAGCAGCTCCGACAGCAAAATGAACACTGAAGCTTTCTTT.